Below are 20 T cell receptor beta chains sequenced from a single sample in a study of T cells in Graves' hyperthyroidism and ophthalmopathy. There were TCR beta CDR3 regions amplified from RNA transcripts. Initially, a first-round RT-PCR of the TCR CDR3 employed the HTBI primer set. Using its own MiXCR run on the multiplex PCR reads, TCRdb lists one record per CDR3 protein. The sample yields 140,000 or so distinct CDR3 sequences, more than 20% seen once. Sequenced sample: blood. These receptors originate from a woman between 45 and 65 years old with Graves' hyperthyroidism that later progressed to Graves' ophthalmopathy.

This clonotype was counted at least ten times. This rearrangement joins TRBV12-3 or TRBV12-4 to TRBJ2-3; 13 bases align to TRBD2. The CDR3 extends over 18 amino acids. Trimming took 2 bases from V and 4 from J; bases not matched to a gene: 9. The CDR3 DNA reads TGTGCCAGCAGTTTATCCGGGACTAGCGGGATAAGGCCAGATACGCAGTATTTT. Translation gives CASSLSGTSGIRPDTQYF.

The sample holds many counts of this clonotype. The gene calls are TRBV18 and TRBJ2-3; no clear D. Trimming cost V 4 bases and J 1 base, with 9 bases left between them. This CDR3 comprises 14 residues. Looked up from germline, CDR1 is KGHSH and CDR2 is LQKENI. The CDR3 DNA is TGTGCCAGCTCACAGAAGGGTGGCACAGATACGCAGTATTTT. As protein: CASSQKGGTDTQYF.

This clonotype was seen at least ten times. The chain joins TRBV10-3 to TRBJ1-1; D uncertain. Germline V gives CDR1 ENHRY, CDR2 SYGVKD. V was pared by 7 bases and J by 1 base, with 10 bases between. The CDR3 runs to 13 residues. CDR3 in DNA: TGTGCCATCAATGAACACAAGAACACTGAAGCTTTCTTT. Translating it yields CAINEHKNTEAFF.

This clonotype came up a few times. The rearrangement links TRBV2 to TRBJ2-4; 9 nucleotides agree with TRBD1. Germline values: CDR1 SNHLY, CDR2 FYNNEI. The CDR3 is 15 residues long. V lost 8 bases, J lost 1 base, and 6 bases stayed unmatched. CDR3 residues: CASGDRVEAKNIQYF. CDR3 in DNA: TGTGCCAGCGGGGACAGGGTAGAGGCCAAAAACATTCAGTACTTC.

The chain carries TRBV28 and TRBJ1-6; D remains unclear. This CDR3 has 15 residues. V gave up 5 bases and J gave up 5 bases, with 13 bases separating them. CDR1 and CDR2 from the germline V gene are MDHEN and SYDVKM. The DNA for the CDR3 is TGTGCCAGCAGTGCAAGGGCCTTGGATAATTCACCCCTCCACTTT. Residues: CASSARALDNSPLHF. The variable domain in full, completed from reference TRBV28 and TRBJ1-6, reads DVKVTQSSRYLVKRTGEKVFLECVQDMDHENMFWYRQDPGLGLRLIYFSYDVKMKEKGDIPEGYSVSREKKERFSLILESASTNQTSMYLCASSARALDNSPLHFGNGTRLTVT.

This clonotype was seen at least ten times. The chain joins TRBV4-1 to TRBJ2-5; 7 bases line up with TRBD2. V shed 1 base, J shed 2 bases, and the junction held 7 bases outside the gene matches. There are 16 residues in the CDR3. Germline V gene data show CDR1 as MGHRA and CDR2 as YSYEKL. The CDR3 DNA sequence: TGCGCCAGCAGCCAAGTGCCAGCGGGAATACAAGAGACCCAGTACTTC. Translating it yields CASSQVPAGIQETQYF.

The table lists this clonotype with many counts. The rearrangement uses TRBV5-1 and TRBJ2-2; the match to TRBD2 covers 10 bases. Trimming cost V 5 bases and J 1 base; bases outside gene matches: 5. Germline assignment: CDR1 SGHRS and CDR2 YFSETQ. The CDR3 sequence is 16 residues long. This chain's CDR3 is CASSTTSGMNTGELFF. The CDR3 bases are TGCGCCAGCAGTACCACTAGCGGGATGAACACCGGGGAGCTGTTTTTT.

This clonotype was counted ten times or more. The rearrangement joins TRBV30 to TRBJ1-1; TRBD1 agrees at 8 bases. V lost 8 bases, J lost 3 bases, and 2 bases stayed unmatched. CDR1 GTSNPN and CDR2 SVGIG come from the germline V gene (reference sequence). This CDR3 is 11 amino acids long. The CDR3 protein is CAGQGDTEAFF. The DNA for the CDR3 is TGTGCCGGACAGGGCGACACTGAAGCTTTCTTT.

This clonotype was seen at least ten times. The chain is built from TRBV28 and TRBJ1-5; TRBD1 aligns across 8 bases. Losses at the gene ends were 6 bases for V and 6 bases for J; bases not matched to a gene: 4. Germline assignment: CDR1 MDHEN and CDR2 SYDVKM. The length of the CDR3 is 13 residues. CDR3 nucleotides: TGTGCCAGCAGAAGACAGGGGACTCAGCCCCAGCATTTT. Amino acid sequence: CASRRQGTQPQHF.

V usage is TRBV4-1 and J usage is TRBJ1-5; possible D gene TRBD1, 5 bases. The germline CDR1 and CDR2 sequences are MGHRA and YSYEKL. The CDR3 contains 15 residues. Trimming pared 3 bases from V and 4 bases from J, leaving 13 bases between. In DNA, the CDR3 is TGCGCCAGCAGCCAGGGACCCCTTGGAAATCAGCCCCAGCATTTT. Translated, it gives CASSQGPLGNQPQHF.

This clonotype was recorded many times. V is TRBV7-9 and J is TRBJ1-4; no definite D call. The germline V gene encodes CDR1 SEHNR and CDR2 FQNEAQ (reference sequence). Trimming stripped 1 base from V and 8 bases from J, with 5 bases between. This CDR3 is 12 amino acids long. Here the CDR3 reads CASSLEVEKLFF. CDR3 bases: TGTGCCAGCAGCTTAGAGGTCGAAAAACTGTTTTTT.

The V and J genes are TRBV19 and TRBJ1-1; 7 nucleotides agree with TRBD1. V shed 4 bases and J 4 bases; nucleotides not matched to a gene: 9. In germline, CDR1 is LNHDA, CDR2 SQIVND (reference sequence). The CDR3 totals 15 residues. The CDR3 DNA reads TGTGCCAGTAGTAGCGACAGGGCCGCGGGCACTGAAGCTTTCTTT. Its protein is CASSSDRAAGTEAFF.

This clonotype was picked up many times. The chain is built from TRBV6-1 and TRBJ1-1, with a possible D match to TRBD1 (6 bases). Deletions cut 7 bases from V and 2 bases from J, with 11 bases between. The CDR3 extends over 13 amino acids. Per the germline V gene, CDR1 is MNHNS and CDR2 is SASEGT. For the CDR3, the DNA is TGTGCCAGCATTAAGACAGGCAACACTGAAGCTTTCTTT. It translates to CASIKTGNTEAFF.

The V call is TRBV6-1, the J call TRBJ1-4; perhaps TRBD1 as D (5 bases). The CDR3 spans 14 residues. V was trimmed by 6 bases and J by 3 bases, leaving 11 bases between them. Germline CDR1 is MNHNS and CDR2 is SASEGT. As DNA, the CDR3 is TGTGCCAGCAGGTCCCCGGGGGCTAATGAAAAACTGTTTTTT. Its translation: CASRSPGANEKLFF.

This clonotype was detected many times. CDR3 sequence: CSASDNEQFF. CDR3 nucleotides: TGCAGTGCTAGTGATAATGAGCAGTTCTTC. The genes are TRBV20-1 and TRBJ2-1; D is unclear. Between the trimmed V and J ends, which lost 3 bases and 7 bases, there was a span of 4 bases. The CDR3 has 10 residues. Germline assignment: CDR1 DFQATT and CDR2 SNEGSKA (reference sequence).

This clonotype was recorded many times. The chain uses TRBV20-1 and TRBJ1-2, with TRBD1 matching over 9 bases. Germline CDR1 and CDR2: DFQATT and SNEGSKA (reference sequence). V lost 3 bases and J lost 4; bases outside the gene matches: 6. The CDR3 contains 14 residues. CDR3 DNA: TGCAGTGCTAGGGGGGACAGGGATGGCTATGGCTACACCTTC. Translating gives CSARGDRDGYGYTF.

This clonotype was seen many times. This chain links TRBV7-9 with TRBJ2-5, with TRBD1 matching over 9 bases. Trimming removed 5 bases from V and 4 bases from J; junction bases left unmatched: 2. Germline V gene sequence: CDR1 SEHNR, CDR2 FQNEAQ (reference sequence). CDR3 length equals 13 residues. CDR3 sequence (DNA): TGTGCCAGCAGCGGGACAGGGCGAGAGACCCAGTACTTC. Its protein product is CASSGTGRETQYF. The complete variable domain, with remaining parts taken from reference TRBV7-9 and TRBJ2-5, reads DTGVSQNPRHKITKRGQNVTFRCDPISEHNRLYWYRQTLGQGPEFLTYFQNEAQLEKSRLLSDRFSAERPKGSFSTLEIQRTEQGDSAMYLCASSGTGRETQYFGPGTRLLVL.

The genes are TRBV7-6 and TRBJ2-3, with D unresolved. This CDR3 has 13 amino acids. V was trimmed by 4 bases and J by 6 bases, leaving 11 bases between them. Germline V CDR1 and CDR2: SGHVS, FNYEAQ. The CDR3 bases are TGTGCCAGCAGCTCAACTTCTTCGGATACGCAGTATTTT. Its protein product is CASSSTSSDTQYF. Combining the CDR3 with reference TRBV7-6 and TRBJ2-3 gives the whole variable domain GAGVSQSPRYKVTKRGQDVALRCDPISGHVSLYWYRQALGQGPEFLTYFNYEAQQDKSGLPNDRFSAERPEGSISTLTIQRTEQRDSAMYRCASSSTSSDTQYFGPGTRLTVL.

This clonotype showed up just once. The CDR3: CASSPVRGTGGDEQYF. For the CDR3, the DNA is TGCGCCAGCAGCCCGGTCAGGGGGACAGGGGGCGACGAGCAGTACTTC. The J gene is TRBJ2-7, the V gene TRBV4-1, with 12 bases aligning to TRBD1. Germline-derived CDR1 and CDR2 are MGHRA and YSYEKL. Unmatched junction bases numbered 9, after V lost 4 bases and J lost 5 bases. This CDR3 has 16 amino acids.

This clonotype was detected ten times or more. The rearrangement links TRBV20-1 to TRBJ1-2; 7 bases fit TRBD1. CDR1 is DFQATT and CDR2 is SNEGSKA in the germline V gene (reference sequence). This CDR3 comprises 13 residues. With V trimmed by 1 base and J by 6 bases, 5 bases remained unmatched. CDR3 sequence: CSARGTGTDGYTF. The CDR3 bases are TGCAGTGCTAGAGGAACCGGGACAGATGGCTACACCTTC.